This TCR beta chain was profiled in a study of CD8+ T cells in alopecia areata. General observations from the study: Relative to normal scalp, lesional scalp, especially alopecia totalis/universalis, showed higher clonality.

V lost 3 bases, J lost 3 bases, and 6 bases stayed unmatched. The CDR3 length is 15 residues. Looked up from germline, CDR1 is SGHRS and CDR2 is YFSETQ. Treatment meaning: oral pan-JAK inhibitor, 5-10 mg twice daily. cDNA serving as the sequencing template came from extracted, reverse transcribed RNA. TCRdb's table, derived via immunoSEQ multiplex PCR, lists solely in-frame clones and lacks some. Of 35,000 to 50,000 clones in the sample, roughly 92% are singletons; the top ten hold 18%. The count of this clone is one. The antigen is not known. The clonotype originates from a human donor with alopecia areata. The rearrangement joins TRBV5-1 to TRBJ2-7, with 10 nucleotides matching TRBD1. Specimen: CD8+ T cells sorted from blood, collected at week 24, from a patient treated with tofacitinib. The CDR3 nucleotides read TGCGCCAGCAGCTCGACAGGGGGCCACTACTACGAGCAGTACTTC. Its protein product is CASSSTGGHYYEQYF.